This T cell receptor beta chain stems from a study of beta chain features in type 1 diabetes (dated 2018 in TCRdb). Regarding the study in general: Patients and healthy donors did not differ in mean age, gender distribution, total cell number or subset yield. A total of 107,917,701 sorted cells were examined across all samples, and the number of cells per subset was strongly correlated with RNA yield. The study compared TCRB repertoires of sorted circulating CD4+ T cell subsets between recently diagnosed type 1 diabetes patients and matched healthy donors. Naive and central memory subsets were obtained from all 30 or so donors, but regulatory and stem cell-like memory subsets were isolated from only 8 patients and 8 healthy donors.

All of the isolated RNA was reverse transcribed with the High Capacity cDNA Reverse Transcription Kit, so expressed TCRB transcripts were sequenced. Deep immunoSEQ sequencing was applied to naive, central memory and regulatory T cell samples, giving an average of roughly 3.5 million total reads per sample. Sorted cells were lysed in RLT buffer and RNA was extracted with DNase-treated RNeasy Micro or Mini kits, depending on cell number. Each cell subset was processed on its own to prevent cross-contamination, while patient and healthy donor samples were processed together. The immunoSEQ multiplex PCR was used to amplify TCRB sequences from cDNA, generating 87-bp fragments that spanned the CDR3 region. The amplicons were sequenced using the Illumina HiSeq platform. The study's own analysis went as follows. Synthetic template baselines were used to correct PCR bias computationally, reads within Hamming distance 2 were collapsed, and singletons that could not be merged were discarded. Reads were aligned against IMGT so that V, D and J genes, CDR3 length and insertions or deletions at six rearrangement sites could be assigned. Within each subset, clonotype counts were normalized to sorted cell number, and only after that were true diversity and Gini coefficients computed with the tcR R package. Repertoire sharing was quantified using the overlap coefficient calculated on TCRB nucleotide sequences. Out-of-frame TCRB sequences from naive cells were analyzed as a proxy for the pre-selection repertoire. TCRdb took this table from immuneACCESS and kept in-frame rearrangements with V and J called. Such tables lack part of the clones; where checked against another copy, unresolved V genes explain under half of the gap, and the rest is unexplained. That table furnishes V, J and clone size, whereas the DNA furnished D and trimming. This sample gives a few hundred thousand clones in total; 14% of them show up just once. The ten largest clonotypes hold about 0.034% of the sample.

A single peripheral blood draw of about 116 mL on average was collected from each donor into heparinised tubes. Naive, central memory, regulatory and stem cell-like memory CD4+ T cells were sorted on a BD FACSAria II using a panel including CD45RO, CCR7, CD25, CD127, CD95 and CD27. A purity above 95% was achieved for all sorted populations. PBMCs were separated immediately by Lymphoprep density gradient centrifugation and were stained directly, without being cultured. To minimize batch effects, samples were stained and sorted in pairs, one healthy donor with one patient per experiment. From the cysteine up to the phenylalanine, the CDR3 has a length of 15 residues. Only CDR3 DNA is held: 45 bases, read in frame from base 1. The germline V gene specifies SGHVS as CDR1 and FQNEAQ as CDR2. V and J are trimmed by 5 bases and 2 bases, and the gene matches miss 9 bases of the junction. This clone was counted between two and nine times. There is no known antigen for this receptor. Base qualities were left out, and no much larger clone turns up one base away.

General conclusions and limits of the study: Because cDNA was sequenced instead of genomic DNA, activated cells with high expression could be over-represented, although the groups did not differ in activation or CD3 levels. Naive, central memory and regulatory TCRB repertoires appeared more similar among patients than among healthy donors. Because the HLA sub-analyses included only small numbers of individuals, any influence of HLA type on TCRB rearrangement was left unresolved. Shorter templates might have been favored by PCR, but patient and control samples were amplified and corrected together, so both groups would have been affected equally by any skew. In all four CD4+ subsets, TCRB CDR3 length was moderately but significantly shorter in type 1 diabetes patients. Patients with type 1 diabetes made fewer insertions and deleted more nucleotides at VDJ recombination sites, implying thymic rearrangement abnormalities.

In this chain, TRBV7-8 is recombined with TRBJ2-7; TRBD2 lines up with 7 middle nucleotides. The sample was naive CD4+ T cells from blood. The meaning of the sample's cell subset or site label: true naive CD4+ T cells. This sequence was found in a man aged 30 to 39 in good health. The nucleotides read TGTGCCAGCAGCGCCAGGACTAGTCTTACCTACGAGCAGTACTTC. Its protein product is CASSARTSLTYEQYF.